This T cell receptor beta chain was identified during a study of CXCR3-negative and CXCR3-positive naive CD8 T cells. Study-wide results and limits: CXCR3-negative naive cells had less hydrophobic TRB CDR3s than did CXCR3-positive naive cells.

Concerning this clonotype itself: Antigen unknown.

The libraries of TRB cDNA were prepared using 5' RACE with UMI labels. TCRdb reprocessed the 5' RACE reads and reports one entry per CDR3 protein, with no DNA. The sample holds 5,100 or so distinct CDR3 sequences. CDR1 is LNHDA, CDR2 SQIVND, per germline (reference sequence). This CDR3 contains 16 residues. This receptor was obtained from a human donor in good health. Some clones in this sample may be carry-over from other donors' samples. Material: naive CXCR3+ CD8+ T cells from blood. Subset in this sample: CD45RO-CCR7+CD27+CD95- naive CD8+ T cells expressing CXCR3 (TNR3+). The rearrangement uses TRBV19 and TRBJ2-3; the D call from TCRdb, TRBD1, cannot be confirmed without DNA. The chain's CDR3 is CASSIRTRSATDTQYF.